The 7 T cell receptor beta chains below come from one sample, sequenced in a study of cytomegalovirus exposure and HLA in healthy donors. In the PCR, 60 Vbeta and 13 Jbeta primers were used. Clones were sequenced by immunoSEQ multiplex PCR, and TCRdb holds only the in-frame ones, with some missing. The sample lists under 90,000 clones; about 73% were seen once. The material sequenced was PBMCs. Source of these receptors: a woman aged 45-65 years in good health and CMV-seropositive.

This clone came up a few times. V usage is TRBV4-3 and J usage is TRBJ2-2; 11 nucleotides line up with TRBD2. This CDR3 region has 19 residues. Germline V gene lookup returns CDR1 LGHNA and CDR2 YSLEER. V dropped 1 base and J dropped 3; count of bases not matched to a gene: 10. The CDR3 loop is CASSQGPIGLAGDTGELFF. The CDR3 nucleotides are TGCGCCAGCAGCCAAGGACCGATTGGACTAGCGGGTGACACCGGGGAGCTGTTTTTT.

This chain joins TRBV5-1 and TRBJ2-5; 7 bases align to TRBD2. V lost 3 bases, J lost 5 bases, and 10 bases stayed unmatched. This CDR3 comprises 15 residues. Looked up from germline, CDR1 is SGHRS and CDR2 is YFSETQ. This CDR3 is CASSSGAGLQETQYF. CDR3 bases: TGCGCCAGCAGCTCTGGAGCGGGACTACAGGAGACCCAGTACTTC. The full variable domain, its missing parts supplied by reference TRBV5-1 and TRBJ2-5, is KAGVTQTPRYLIKTRGQQVTLSCSPISGHRSVSWYQQTPGQGLQFLFEYFSETQRNKGNFPGRFSGRQFSNSRSEMNVSTLELGDSALYLCASSSGAGLQETQYFGPGTRLLVL.

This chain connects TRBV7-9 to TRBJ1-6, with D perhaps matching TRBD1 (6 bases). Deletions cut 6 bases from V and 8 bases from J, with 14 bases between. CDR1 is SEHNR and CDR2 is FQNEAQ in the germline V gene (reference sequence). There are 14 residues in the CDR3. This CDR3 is CASSPGQTYSPLHF. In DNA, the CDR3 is TGTGCCAGCAGTCCAGGACAGACCTATTCACCCCTCCACTTT.

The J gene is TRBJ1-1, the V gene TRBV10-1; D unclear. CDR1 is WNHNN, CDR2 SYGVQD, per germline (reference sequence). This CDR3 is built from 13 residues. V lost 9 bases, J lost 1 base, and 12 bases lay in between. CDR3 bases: TGCGCCAGTTCCATCTACCCGAACACTGAAGCTTTCTTT. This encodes CASSIYPNTEAFF.

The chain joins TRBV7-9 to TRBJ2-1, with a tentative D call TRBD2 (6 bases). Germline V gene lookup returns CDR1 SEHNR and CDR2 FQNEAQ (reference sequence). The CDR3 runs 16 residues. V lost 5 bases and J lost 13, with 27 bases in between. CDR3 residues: CASSPFKGLPRLPQFF. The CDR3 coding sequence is TGTGCCAGCAGCCCTTTTAAGGGACTGCCCCGCCTTCCCCAGTTCTTC.

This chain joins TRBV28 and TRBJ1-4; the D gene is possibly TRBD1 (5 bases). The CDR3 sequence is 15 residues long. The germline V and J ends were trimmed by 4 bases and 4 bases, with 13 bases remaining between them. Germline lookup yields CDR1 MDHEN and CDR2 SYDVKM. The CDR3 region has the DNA TGTGCCAGCAGTTCTCCCAGGGAACATAATGAAAAACTGTTTTTT. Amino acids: CASSSPREHNEKLFF. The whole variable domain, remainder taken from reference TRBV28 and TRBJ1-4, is DVKVTQSSRYLVKRTGEKVFLECVQDMDHENMFWYRQDPGLGLRLIYFSYDVKMKEKGDIPEGYSVSREKKERFSLILESASTNQTSMYLCASSSPREHNEKLFFGSGTQLSVL.

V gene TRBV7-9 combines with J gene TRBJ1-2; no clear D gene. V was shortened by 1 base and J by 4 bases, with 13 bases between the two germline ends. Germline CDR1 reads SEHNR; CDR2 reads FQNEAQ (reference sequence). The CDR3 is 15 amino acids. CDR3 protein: CASSLGFSGSYGYTF. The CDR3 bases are TGTGCCAGCAGCTTAGGGTTTTCCGGGAGCTATGGCTACACCTTC.